This T cell receptor (beta chain) was recorded in a study of T cell repertoires in cytomegalovirus infection. MiXCR, run by TCRdb on the reads, gives a single entry per CDR3 protein. Among around 130,000 distinct CDR3 sequences listed, 8% to 9% were seen once. The V end was cut by 1 base, the J end by 10 bases, with 12 bases between. The CDR3 is made up of 13 amino acids. Germline V gene lookup returns CDR1 LGHDT and CDR2 YNNKEL (reference sequence). This clonotype occurred a few times. Material: PBMCs. The gene calls are TRBV3-1 and TRBJ2-3; D is undetermined. This sequence originates from a human donor in good health (CMV status not recorded). Some clones in this sample may be carry-over from other donors' samples. The CDR3 loop reads CASSQVGEDAQYF. The CDR3 DNA sequence: TGTGCCAGCAGCCAAGTTGGAGAGGACGCGCAGTATTTT.